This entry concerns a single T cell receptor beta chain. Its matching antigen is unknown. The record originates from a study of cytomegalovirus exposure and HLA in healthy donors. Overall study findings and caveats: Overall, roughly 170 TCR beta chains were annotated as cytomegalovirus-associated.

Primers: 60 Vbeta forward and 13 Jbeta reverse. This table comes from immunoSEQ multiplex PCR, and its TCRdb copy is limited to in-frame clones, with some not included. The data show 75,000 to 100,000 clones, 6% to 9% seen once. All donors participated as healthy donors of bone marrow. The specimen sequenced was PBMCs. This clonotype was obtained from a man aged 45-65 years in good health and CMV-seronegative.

The CDR3 loop is CASSPRTGFSDTQYF. The CDR3 coding sequence is TGTGCCAGCAGTCCCCGGACAGGGTTCTCAGATACGCAGTATTTT. The chain links TRBV28 to TRBJ2-3; 8 bases agree with TRBD1. The CDR3 contains 15 residues. Germline V gene lookup returns CDR1 MDHEN and CDR2 SYDVKM. Germline trimming cut 5 bases from V and 4 bases from J; bases unmatched to any gene: 8.